A selection of T cell receptor beta chains follows, all from one sample in a study of blood T cell repertoires in COVID-19. Sequencing was performed with immunoSEQ multiplex PCR; in TCRdb, only in-frame clones are kept and a portion is missing. Among some 110,000 clones listed, 60% to 80% were seen once. The sample was peripheral blood. The receptors shown here come from a human donor with acute or convalescent COVID-19. The donor label of this sample is uncertain. Both conserved end residues are part of each CDR3. D genes are given only for firm matches. Only part of the rows carry a size: once, few, many, or a class if the clone is expanded.

v_call	d_call	clone_size	j_call	cdr3_aa	cdr3_nt
TRBV9	TRBD2	.	TRBJ2-1	CASSPGGLPDEQFF	TGTGCCAGCAGCCCGGGAGGACTGCCCGATGAGCAGTTCTTC
TRBV14	TRBD1	few	TRBJ2-1	CASSQGGTGYDPWYNEQFF	TGTGCCAGCAGCCAAGGTGGGACAGGGTACGATCCTTGGTACAATGAGCAGTTCTTC
TRBV6-6	.	.	TRBJ1-3	CASSYSGTSGTIYF	TGTGCCAGCAGTTACTCCGGGACTTCGGGCACCATATATTTT
TRBV5-4	.	.	TRBJ1-2	CASSWDTNYGYTF	TGTGCCAGCAGCTGGGACACGAACTATGGCTACACCTTC
TRBV10-2	TRBD1	.	TRBJ1-2	CASSPRTGNGYTF	TGCGCCAGCAGTCCCCGGACAGGGAATGGCTACACCTTC
TRBV5-4	TRBD2	.	TRBJ2-5	CASSLESGGGETQYF	TGTGCCAGCAGCTTGGAGAGCGGGGGCGGGGAGACCCAGTACTTC
TRBV21-1	.	once	TRBJ2-2	CASSNTGVTGELFF	TGTGCCAGCAGCAATACAGGGGTAACCGGGGAGCTGTTTTTT
TRBV5-1	TRBD2	.	TRBJ2-5	CASSLGTSGLETQYF	TGCGCCAGCAGCTTGGGAACTAGCGGGTTAGAGACCCAGTACTTC
TRBV13	TRBD1	.	TRBJ2-1	CASSSDRGSSYNEQFF	TGTGCCAGCAGCTCGGACAGGGGGAGCTCCTACAATGAGCAGTTCTTC
TRBV2	.	.	TRBJ1-1	CASSPGGGRTEAFF	TGTGCCAGCAGCCCCGGTGGAGGGAGGACTGAAGCTTTCTTT
TRBV28	TRBD1	.	TRBJ1-2	CASSLSFWDRGVRHYGYTF	TGTGCCAGCAGTTTATCCTTCTGGGACAGGGGAGTGCGTCACTATGGCTACACCTTC
TRBV13	.	.	TRBJ1-1	CASRIDRLVLNTEAFF	TGTGCCAGCAGGATCGACAGGCTCGTCCTGAACACTGAAGCTTTCTTT
TRBV5-1	.	.	TRBJ1-2	CASSLGSRADGYTF	TGCGCCAGCAGCTTGGGCAGCCGAGCGGATGGCTACACCTTC
TRBV9	.	.	TRBJ2-7	CASSVATQTSVGYEQYF	TGTGCCAGCAGCGTAGCTACGCAGACTAGTGTCGGCTACGAGCAGTACTTC
TRBV5-1	.	.	TRBJ2-1	CASSLGDIGNEQFF	TGCGCCAGCAGCTTGGGTGACATTGGGAATGAGCAGTTCTTC
TRBV6-5	.	.	TRBJ1-2	CASSYGQGRNYGYTF	TGTGCCAGCAGTTACGGGCAGGGTCGTAACTATGGCTACACCTTC
TRBV5-1	.	.	TRBJ2-1	CASSLVQDYNEQFF	TGCGCCAGCAGCTTGGTCCAGGATTACAATGAGCAGTTCTTC
TRBV30	TRBD2	once	TRBJ2-5	CAWSGPAGGLETQYF	TGTGCCTGGAGTGGACCAGCGGGGGGGCTAGAGACCCAGTACTTC
TRBV10-3	.	.	TRBJ2-1	CAISSNSGGNEQFF	TGTGCCATCAGTTCCAACTCCGGCGGCAATGAGCAGTTCTTC
TRBV10-2	TRBD1	once	TRBJ1-1	CASVDRGWNTEAFF	TGCGCCAGCGTAGACAGGGGCTGGAACACTGAAGCTTTCTTT
TRBV5-1	TRBD1	.	TRBJ1-3	CASSLVGGLDTIYF	TGCGCCAGCAGCTTGGTAGGGGGCTTGGACACCATATATTTT
TRBV18	.	.	TRBJ1-2	CASSPGPGRYGYTF	TGTGCCAGCTCACCGGGTCCAGGGCGTTATGGCTACACCTTC
TRBV2	TRBD1	.	TRBJ2-7	CASSEPWTGLNYEQYF	TGTGCCAGCAGTGAACCGTGGACAGGCCTCAACTACGAGCAGTACTTC
TRBV7-2	.	.	TRBJ1-5	CASSIWADSNQPQHF	TGTGCCAGCAGCATCTGGGCTGATAGCAATCAGCCCCAGCATTTT
TRBV6-4	TRBD1	.	TRBJ2-1	CASSDEGGGRNEQFF	TGTGCCAGCAGTGACGAAGGGGGCGGTCGGAATGAGCAGTTCTTC
TRBV27	.	.	TRBJ1-5	CASSSPGSYQPQHF	TGTGCCAGCAGTTCCCCGGGGTCCTATCAGCCCCAGCATTTT
TRBV5-1	TRBD2	.	TRBJ2-1	CASSLTGGYNEQFF	TGCGCCAGCAGCTTGACGGGGGGCTACAATGAGCAGTTCTTC
TRBV19	TRBD1	.	TRBJ1-5	CASSLVQGDQPQHF	TGTGCCAGTAGTTTGGTACAGGGGGATCAGCCCCAGCATTTT
TRBV7-2	TRBD1	few	TRBJ1-3	CASSSPRGGQGAGNTIYF	TGTGCCAGCAGCTCGCCGAGAGGGGGACAGGGGGCGGGAAACACCATATATTTT
TRBV19	.	few	TRBJ2-7	CASSMAQGTSYEQYF	TGTGCCAGTAGTATGGCTCAGGGGACCAGCTACGAGCAGTACTTC
TRBV18	TRBD1	.	TRBJ2-4	CASSPPRTGASKNIQYF	TGTGCCAGCTCACCGCCTCGGACAGGGGCGTCCAAAAACATTCAGTACTTC
TRBV5-8	.	.	TRBJ1-1	CASRKFEVNTEAFF	TGTGCCAGCCGAAAGTTCGAGGTGAACACTGAAGCTTTCTTT
TRBV5-1	TRBD2	few	TRBJ2-2	CASSLVSGTYTGELFF	TGCGCCAGCAGCTTGGTTAGCGGGACATACACCGGGGAGCTGTTTTTT
TRBV20-1	.	few	TRBJ2-7	CSAEGHYEQYF	TGCAGTGCCGAGGGACACTACGAGCAGTACTTC
TRBV6-6	.	.	TRBJ2-1	CASSYGGRSYNEQFF	TGTGCCAGCAGTTATGGGGGCCGCTCCTACAATGAGCAGTTCTTC
TRBV7-3	TRBD2	.	TRBJ2-1	CASSSRKATSGGYNEQFF	TGTGCCAGCAGCTCACGTAAGGCGACTAGCGGGGGATACAATGAGCAGTTCTTC
TRBV6-5	.	.	TRBJ1-1	CASAAGWNTEAFF	TGTGCCAGCGCGGCGGGGTGGAACACTGAAGCTTTCTTT
TRBV2	.	.	TRBJ2-1	CASLAEYNEQFF	TGTGCCAGTCTGGCGGAGTACAATGAGCAGTTCTTC
TRBV19	TRBD1	.	TRBJ2-7	CASSSRTGANYEQYF	TGTGCCAGTAGTAGTAGGACAGGGGCGAACTACGAGCAGTACTTC
TRBV30	.	.	TRBJ1-3	CAWSEDSDSGNTIYF	TGTGCCTGGAGTGAGGACAGCGACTCTGGAAACACCATATATTTT
TRBV6-5	.	.	TRBJ1-1	CASRHQQAFF	TGTGCCAGCAGACATCAACAAGCTTTCTTT
TRBV29-1	TRBD1	.	TRBJ1-3	CSVERYRGGNTIYF	TGCAGCGTTGAAAGATACAGGGGAGGAAACACCATATATTTT
TRBV11-2	.	.	TRBJ2-5	CASSLVRSGQETQYF	TGTGCCAGCAGCTTAGTTCGTAGCGGCCAAGAGACCCAGTACTTC
TRBV4-1	.	.	TRBJ1-1	CASSPGANTEAFF	TGCGCCAGCAGCCCTGGGGCGAACACTGAAGCTTTCTTT
TRBV7-6	.	.	TRBJ2-1	CASSLALGGAYNEQFF	TGTGCCAGCAGCTTAGCGTTGGGGGGAGCCTACAATGAGCAGTTCTTC
TRBV5-1	.	.	TRBJ2-2	CASSLVPEDTGELFF	TGCGCCAGCAGCTTGGTACCAGAGGACACCGGGGAGCTGTTTTTT
TRBV19	TRBD1	.	TRBJ2-2	CASNTWTGGSVGELFF	TGTGCCAGTAATACCTGGACAGGGGGCTCTGTCGGGGAGCTGTTTTTT
TRBV4-1	TRBD1	.	TRBJ2-3	CASSQWTGIGTDTQYF	TGCGCCAGCAGCCAATGGACAGGGATTGGCACAGATACGCAGTATTTT
TRBV10-3	.	.	TRBJ2-3	CAISLPGIDTQYF	TGTGCCATCAGTCTCCCAGGGATAGATACGCAGTATTTT